The 32 T cell receptor beta chains in this list originate from one sample, sequenced in a study of cytomegalovirus exposure and HLA in healthy donors. Researchers ran the PCR with 60 Vbeta and 13 Jbeta primers. Here immunoSEQ multiplex PCR was the method, and the copy in TCRdb shows in-frame clones only, minus some. The data contain some 130,000 clones, around 85% of them singletons. Material for sequencing was PBMCs. The source of these receptors is a woman in her thirties in good health and CMV-seropositive.

CDR3 sequence reads: CASSEEGRGGNEQFF. The DNA of the CDR3 is TGTGCCAGCAGTGAAGAGGGAAGGGGTGGGAATGAGCAGTTCTTC. V and J are TRBV2 and TRBJ2-1; maybe TRBD1 (5 bases). The germline V gene has CDR1 SNHLY and CDR2 FYNNEI. The CDR3 length is 15 residues. V was pared by 1 base and J by 7 bases, with 14 bases between.

On this clone: This sample also contains other DNA sequences that code for the same CDR3. The genes are TRBV5-1 and TRBJ1-2, with 10 positions matching TRBD1. V was clipped by 2 bases and J by 8 bases; unmatched bases: 3. CDR1 and CDR2 (germline): SGHRS, YFSETQ. CDR3 size: 13 residues. The CDR3, as DNA: TGCGCCAGCAGCTTCGGGACAGGGGAAGGCTACACCTTC. Amino acid sequence: CASSFGTGEGYTF.

V and J are TRBV2 and TRBJ1-1, with TRBD1 matching over 7 bases. The CDR3 sequence is 13 residues long. Germline values: CDR1 SNHLY, CDR2 FYNNEI. The J segment lost 5 bases and the V segment lost 6 bases, leaving 6 bases of the junction unmatched. This CDR3 reads CASRLGTETEAFF. The CDR3 region has the DNA TGTGCCAGCAGGCTCGGGACAGAAACTGAAGCTTTCTTT.

The chain is built from TRBV27 and TRBJ2-1; 9 nucleotides align to TRBD2. The CDR3 consists of 16 residues. Germline V CDR1 and CDR2: MNHEY, SMNVEV (reference sequence). Trimming at V came to 1 base and at J to 2 bases, leaving 3 bases not matched to a gene. The CDR3 spells CASSLWGGRAYNEQFF. The CDR3 DNA follows: TGTGCCAGCAGTTTATGGGGCGGGAGGGCCTACAATGAGCAGTTCTTC.

This chain joins TRBV5-1 and TRBJ2-7; D possibly corresponds to TRBD2 (7 bases). The germline V and J ends were trimmed by 4 bases and 5 bases, with 13 bases remaining between them. Germline values: CDR1 SGHRS, CDR2 YFSETQ. The CDR3 extends over 13 amino acids. CDR3 residues: CASSQPGGNEQYF. CDR3 nucleotide sequence: TGCGCCAGCAGCCAGCCGGGGGGCAACGAGCAGTACTTC.

V and J are TRBV27 and TRBJ1-5; D is unresolved. Germline CDR1 MNHEY, CDR2 SMNVEV (reference sequence). The CDR3 covers 14 residues. V was clipped by 1 base and J by 4 bases, with 8 bases between them. CDR3 region: CASSLLGSNQPQHF. As DNA, the CDR3 is TGTGCCAGCAGTTTATTGGGCAGTAATCAGCCCCAGCATTTT.

On this clone: This sample also contains other DNA sequences that code for the same CDR3. V and J are TRBV18 and TRBJ1-2, with TRBD1 matching over 9 bases. V lost 2 bases and J lost 7; bases outside the gene matches: 5. Germline V gene lookup returns CDR1 KGHSH and CDR2 LQKENI. The CDR3 is made up of 14 amino acids. The CDR3 DNA is TGTGCCAGCTCACCAGAGGGACAGGGCAGTGGCTACACCTTC. This sequence encodes CASSPEGQGSGYTF.

The chain joins TRBV15 to TRBJ1-6; D uncertain. Germline V CDR1 and CDR2: LNHNV, YYDKDF (reference sequence). The CDR3 contains 15 residues. V lost 2 bases and J lost 7, with 12 bases in between. The DNA of the CDR3 is TGTGCCACCAGCAGAACAGCTACCCTCAATTCACCCCTCCACTTT. Protein product: CATSRTATLNSPLHF.

Written as DNA, the CDR3 is TGTGCCAGCAGTCCCGGACTCGGGTACGAGCAGTACTTC. The encoded protein is CASSPGLGYEQYF. The chain recombines TRBV27 with TRBJ2-7, with D possibly matching TRBD2 (5 bases). The CDR3 has 13 amino acids. Germline V gene sequence: CDR1 MNHEY, CDR2 SMNVEV (reference sequence). With 5 bases removed from V and 4 bases from J, the gap between germline ends came to 12 bases.

The chain employs TRBV27 and TRBJ1-2; D is ambiguous. Germline lookup yields CDR1 MNHEY and CDR2 SMNVEV (reference sequence). The CDR3 is 16 residues long. V gave up 4 bases and J gave up 7 bases, with 22 bases separating them. The CDR3 DNA reads as TGTGCCAGCAGTTCCCCTTCCGGGTCCCCCCGGGGTGGCTACACCTTC. Translating gives CASSSPSGSPRGGYTF.

The chain uses TRBV19 and TRBJ1-3; the D gene is possibly TRBD1 (5 bases). V was pared by 4 bases and J by 4 bases, with 8 bases between. The V gene's germline CDR1 is LNHDA and CDR2 SQIVND (reference sequence). The CDR3 loop spans 13 amino acids. The CDR3 reads CASSNRQGNTIYF. Written as DNA, the CDR3 is TGTGCCAGTAGTAATCGACAGGGAAACACCATATATTTT.

The chain recombines TRBV4-1 with TRBJ1-5; D is undetermined. The CDR3 totals 15 residues. Germline-derived CDR1 and CDR2 are MGHRA and YSYEKL. V was shortened by 0 bases and J by 6 bases, with 12 bases between the two germline ends. The chain's CDR3 is CASSQEPGAGQPQHF. In DNA, the CDR3 is TGCGCCAGCAGCCAAGAACCGGGTGCCGGTCAGCCCCAGCATTTT.

The chain carries TRBV4-1 and TRBJ1-3; no definite D call. V was trimmed by 0 bases and J by 7 bases, leaving 19 bases between them. Germline loops: CDR1 MGHRA, CDR2 YSYEKL. The CDR3 has 17 residues. The CDR3, as DNA: TGCGCCAGCAGCCAAGACGGGAGGTCGGATGGAGGGAACACCATATATTTT. Protein sequence: CASSQDGRSDGGNTIYF.

Details on this clone: Other DNA sequences in the same sample also yield this CDR3. The chain is built from TRBV5-1 and TRBJ2-5, with D hard to call. The CDR3 totals 11 residues. Germline V gives CDR1 SGHRS, CDR2 YFSETQ. V lost 5 bases and J 2 bases, leaving 4 bases between the germline ends. CDR3 loop: CASRLQETQYF. The CDR3 DNA sequence: TGCGCCAGCAGGCTACAAGAGACCCAGTACTTC.

This rearrangement joins TRBV7-3 to TRBJ1-5; 7 nucleotides match TRBD1. CDR1 is SGHTA and CDR2 is FQGTGA in the germline V gene. The trim removed 5 bases at V and 3 bases at J, leaving 10 bases unmatched. This CDR3 region has 16 residues. CDR3 nucleotide sequence: TGTGCCAGCAGCCAAACGACAGGGTTTGACAATCAGCCCCAGCATTTT. Translating it yields CASSQTTGFDNQPQHF.

The table lists this clone with a count of one. The rearrangement joins TRBV28 to TRBJ1-2, with D perhaps matching TRBD1 (5 bases). The germline V gene encodes CDR1 MDHEN and CDR2 SYDVKM. V lost 2 bases and J lost 6, with 16 bases in between. The CDR3 consists of 15 residues. The CDR3 region has the DNA TGTGCCAGCAGTTTAGGGCCTGGGAGGGGCGATGGCTACACCTTC. Amino acid sequence: CASSLGPGRGDGYTF.

The CDR3: CSVAGGVSFTDTQYF. For the CDR3, the DNA is TGCAGCGTTGCGGGGGGGGTCTCTTTCACAGATACGCAGTATTTT. The chain combines TRBV29-1 with TRBJ2-3, with 8 bases identical to TRBD2. Germline values: CDR1 SQVTM, CDR2 ANQGSEA. CDR3 length equals 15 residues. V gave up 4 bases and J gave up 2 bases; unmatched junction bases: 8.

J is TRBJ2-1 and V is TRBV11-3, with TRBD2 matching over 11 bases. V gave up 5 bases and J gave up 4 bases; unmatched junction bases: 7. This CDR3 comprises 16 residues. The germline V gene encodes CDR1 SGHNT and CDR2 YENEEA. CDR3 DNA sequence: TGTGCCAGCAGCCTAGGTACTAGCGGGAGTTACAATGAGCAGTTCTTC. It is translated as CASSLGTSGSYNEQFF.

The chain couples TRBV6-5 to TRBJ1-2; TRBD1 is a possible D gene (6 bases). The CDR3 loop spans 12 amino acids. Germline V lookup: CDR1 MNHEY, CDR2 SVGAGI. With 6 bases removed from V and 7 bases from J, the gap between germline ends came to 12 bases. This chain's CDR3 is CASSSNRAGYTF. The DNA of the CDR3 is TGTGCCAGCAGCTCTAACAGGGCTGGCTACACCTTC.

This clone was recorded once. This chain links TRBV28 with TRBJ2-5, with 7 bases that match TRBD2. Germline V gives CDR1 MDHEN, CDR2 SYDVKM. The trim removed 4 bases at V and 2 bases at J, leaving 4 bases unmatched. The CDR3 is made up of 14 amino acids. This chain's CDR3 is CASSSAGPQETQYF. CDR3 nucleotides: TGTGCCAGCAGTTCAGCGGGGCCGCAAGAGACCCAGTACTTC. The complete variable domain, with remaining parts taken from reference TRBV28 and TRBJ2-5, reads DVKVTQSSRYLVKRTGEKVFLECVQDMDHENMFWYRQDPGLGLRLIYFSYDVKMKEKGDIPEGYSVSREKKERFSLILESASTNQTSMYLCASSSAGPQETQYFGPGTRLLVL.

This clone has just a few counts. The chain links TRBV2 to TRBJ1-2; no reliable D call. The CDR3 has 15 amino acids. Germline V lookup: CDR1 SNHLY, CDR2 FYNNEI. V was cut by 1 base and J by 5 bases, with 14 bases left in between. CDR3 sequence (DNA): TGTGCCAGCAGTGAAGAGCGTAGCCTTCTTTATGGCTACACCTTC. Protein sequence: CASSEERSLLYGYTF.

This chain uses TRBV19 with TRBJ1-2; no reliable D call. In germline, CDR1 is LNHDA, CDR2 SQIVND (reference sequence). This CDR3 has 14 amino acids. Between the trimmed V and J ends, which lost 6 bases and 1 base, there was a span of 12 bases. The CDR3 DNA is TGTGCCAGTAGCCTGGACGGGATTAACTATGGCTACACCTTC. Protein: CASSLDGINYGYTF.

This clone was picked up one time. V gene TRBV5-1 combines with J gene TRBJ2-3; a possible D gene is TRBD2 (6 bases). CDR1 is SGHRS, CDR2 YFSETQ, per germline. The CDR3 has 16 amino acids. Trimming removed 0 bases from V and 5 bases from J, with 16 bases in between. The CDR3 spells CASSLAGGWGVDTQYF. The CDR3 DNA reads as TGCGCCAGCAGCTTGGCCGGAGGGTGGGGAGTAGATACGCAGTATTTT.

As DNA, the CDR3 is TGTGCCAGCAGCTTAGGACAGGAAGGAGGAAAACTGTTTTTT. Encoded protein: CASSLGQEGGKLFF. The chain is built from TRBV7-6 and TRBJ1-4; D possibly corresponds to TRBD1 (6 bases). The germline CDR1 and CDR2 sequences are SGHVS and FNYEAQ. V was clipped by 1 base and J by 10 bases, with 13 bases between them. CDR3 length: 14 amino acids.

The table lists this clone with a count of one. The CDR3: CASSQDPASGGRETQYF. The DNA for the CDR3 is TGTGCCAGCAGCCAAGATCCCGCTAGCGGGGGGAGAGAGACCCAGTACTTC. The chain couples TRBV4-2 to TRBJ2-5; the match to TRBD2 covers 11 bases. Trimming at V came to 0 bases and at J to 4 bases, leaving 7 bases not matched to a gene. There are 17 residues in the CDR3. Germline loops: CDR1 LGHNA, CDR2 YNFKEQ.

The chain recombines TRBV9 with TRBJ2-3; D is perhaps TRBD2 (7 bases). Germline V lookup: CDR1 SGDLS, CDR2 YYNGEE. The V end lost 0 bases, the J end lost 4 bases, and 15 bases lay between the germline ends. This CDR3 has 16 amino acids. The CDR3 DNA follows: TGTGCCAGCAGCGTAGAGGGGGGGCCCCCTCCAGATACGCAGTATTTT. Its translation is CASSVEGGPPPDTQYF.

V gene TRBV2 combines with J gene TRBJ2-5; 11 positions match TRBD2. The J segment lost 4 bases and the V segment lost 6 bases, leaving 4 bases of the junction unmatched. The CDR3 contains 14 residues. The germline CDR1 and CDR2 sequences are SNHLY and FYNNEI. CDR3 coding DNA: TGTGCCAGCAGGACTAGCGGGAAGGTAGAGACCCAGTACTTC. Translation: CASRTSGKVETQYF.

The chain employs TRBV10-3 and TRBJ1-3; 8 bases fit TRBD1. Trimming removed 7 bases from V and 0 bases from J; junction bases left unmatched: 5. The CDR3 runs 15 residues. The germline V gene has CDR1 ENHRY and CDR2 SYGVKD. DNA for the CDR3: TGTGCCATCACCCCCGGGACAGGCTCTGGAAACACCATATATTTT. It yields the protein CAITPGTGSGNTIYF.

The rearrangement joins TRBV5-4 to TRBJ2-3; the D gene is possibly TRBD2 (6 bases). This CDR3 has 13 residues. V shed 5 bases and J shed 2 bases, with 9 bases lying between them. Per the germline V gene, CDR1 is SGHNT and CDR2 is YYREEE (reference sequence). CDR3 sequence (DNA): TGTGCCAGCAGGGGGGGTATCACAGATACGCAGTATTTT. Encoded protein: CASRGGITDTQYF.

This clone has only one observation. The chain has TRBV5-4 and TRBJ2-4, with TRBD2 matching over 9 bases. Germline V gene lookup returns CDR1 SGHNT and CDR2 YYREEE (reference sequence). The CDR3 covers 15 residues. Losses at the gene ends were 4 bases for V and 1 base for J; bases not matched to a gene: 3. For the CDR3, the DNA is TGTGCCAGCAGCGCGGGGGGGAGGGCCAAAAACATTCAGTACTTC. It yields the protein CASSAGGRAKNIQYF.

The CDR3, as DNA: TGTGCCAGCAGCCAAGGAGATCGGGGGAACACTGAAGCTTTCTTT. Protein product: CASSQGDRGNTEAFF. J is TRBJ1-1 and V is TRBV4-2; D is uncertain. With 1 base removed from V and 1 base from J, the gap between germline ends came to 10 bases. CDR1 LGHNA and CDR2 YNFKEQ come from the germline V gene. The CDR3 has 15 amino acids.

J is TRBJ2-3 and V is TRBV7-6; D perhaps matches TRBD1 (6 bases). This CDR3 is 13 amino acids long. V was pared by 5 bases and J by 6 bases, with 12 bases between. Germline loops: CDR1 SGHVS, CDR2 FNYEAQ. The CDR3 here is CASSPGTRDTQYF. The CDR3 bases are TGTGCCAGCAGCCCTGGGACACGCGATACGCAGTATTTT.